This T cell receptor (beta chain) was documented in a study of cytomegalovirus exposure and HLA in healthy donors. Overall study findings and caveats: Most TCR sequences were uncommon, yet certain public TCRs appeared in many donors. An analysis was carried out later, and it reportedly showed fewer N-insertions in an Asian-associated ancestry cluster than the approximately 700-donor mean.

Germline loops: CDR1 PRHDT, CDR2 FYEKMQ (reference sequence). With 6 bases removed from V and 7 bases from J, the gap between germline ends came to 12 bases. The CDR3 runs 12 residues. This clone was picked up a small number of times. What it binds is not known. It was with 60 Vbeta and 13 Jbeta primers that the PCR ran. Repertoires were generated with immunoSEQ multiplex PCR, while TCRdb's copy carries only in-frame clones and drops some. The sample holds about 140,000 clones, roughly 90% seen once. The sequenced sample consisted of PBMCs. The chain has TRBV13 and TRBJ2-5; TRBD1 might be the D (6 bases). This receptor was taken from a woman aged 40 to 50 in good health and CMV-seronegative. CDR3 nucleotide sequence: TGTGCCAGCAGTTCACAGGGCTGGACCCAGTACTTC. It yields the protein CASSSQGWTQYF.